The 21 T cell receptor beta chains below come from one sample, sequenced in a study of neurological immune-mediated disorders. TCRdb processed the 5' RACE reads anew with MiXCR; each CDR3 protein has one entry. The table lists 25,000 to 35,000 distinct CDR3 sequences, roughly 1.6% of them singletons. The sequenced sample was PBMCs. The receptors originated from a woman in her twenties or thirties with multiple sclerosis.

This clonotype has a count of ten or more. The rearrangement joins TRBV7-9 to TRBJ2-3; 12 bases fit TRBD2. This CDR3 has 15 residues. J gave up 4 bases and V 6 bases, and 5 bases lay outside the gene matches. Germline assignment: CDR1 SEHNR and CDR2 FQNEAQ (reference sequence). The CDR3 here is CASRELAGGPDTQYF. The CDR3 DNA follows: TGTGCCAGCAGGGAGCTAGCGGGGGGGCCAGATACGCAGTATTTT.

This clonotype was counted ten times or more. The genes are TRBV5-1 and TRBJ1-4, with D possibly being TRBD1 (6 bases). The CDR3 consists of 14 residues. CDR1 SGHRS and CDR2 YFSETQ come from the germline V gene. V was shortened by 5 bases and J by 3 bases, with 11 bases between the two germline ends. The CDR3 reads CASRWGPSNEKLFF. CDR3 nucleotide sequence: TGCGCCAGCAGATGGGGGCCATCTAATGAAAAACTGTTTTTT.

This clonotype was recorded at least ten times. V gene TRBV5-8 combines with J gene TRBJ2-1, with D perhaps TRBD2 (5 bases). The V end lost 1 base, the J end lost 8 bases, and 10 bases lay between the germline ends. This CDR3 region has 13 residues. Per germline, CDR1 SGHTS and CDR2 YDEGEE. The CDR3 region has the DNA TGTGCCAGCAGCTTGTTCTCGAGGGATGAGCAGTTCTTC. Protein sequence: CASSLFSRDEQFF.

This clonotype was recorded at least ten times. The chain combines TRBV20-1 with TRBJ2-6; D is undetermined. The CDR3 extends over 13 amino acids. V was shortened by 6 bases and J by 4 bases, with 10 bases between the two germline ends. CDR1 is DFQATT and CDR2 is SNEGSKA in the germline V gene (reference sequence). For the CDR3, the DNA is TGCAGTGCGCTACCTTCAGGGGCCAACGTCCTGACTTTC. The encoded protein is CSALPSGANVLTF.

This clonotype occurred many times. The chain links TRBV10-3 to TRBJ1-1; TRBD1 agrees at 9 bases. Germline CDR1 ENHRY, CDR2 SYGVKD. V was pared by 11 bases and J by 1 base, with 8 bases of the junction left unmatched. The CDR3 extends over 14 amino acids. CDR3 bases: TGTGCCGCCCGGGACAGGGACACGAACACTGAAGCTTTCTTT. Its translation is CAARDRDTNTEAFF.

This clonotype was recorded many times. J is TRBJ2-7 and V is TRBV12-3 or TRBV12-4; TRBD2 agrees at 9 bases. Trimming removed 4 bases from V and 3 bases from J; junction bases left unmatched: 10. This CDR3 has 16 residues. CDR3: CASSSPPGLAGYEQYF. The CDR3 DNA reads as TGTGCCAGCAGTTCCCCCCCGGGACTAGCTGGCTACGAGCAGTACTTC.

This clonotype was recorded at least ten times. The chain carries TRBV9 and TRBJ1-3, with 8 bases aligning to TRBD1. Germline V lookup: CDR1 SGDLS, CDR2 YYNGEE. The junction had 6 bases not matched to a gene; V was cut back by 4 bases and J by 3 bases. The CDR3 length is 15 residues. This chain's CDR3 is CASSPGQGGGNTIYF. The DNA of the CDR3 is TGTGCCAGCAGCCCTGGACAGGGCGGTGGAAACACCATATATTTT. Full variable domain (missing parts from reference TRBV9 and TRBJ1-3): DSGVTQTPKHLITATGQRVTLRCSPRSGDLSVYWYQQSLDQGLQFLIQYYNGEERAKGNILERFSAQQFPDLHSELNLSSLELGDSALYFCASSPGQGGGNTIYFGEGSWLTVV.

This clonotype was found many times. The rearrangement joins TRBV20-1 to TRBJ1-2; TRBD1 is a possible D gene (6 bases). The CDR3 is made up of 16 amino acids. The germline V and J ends were trimmed by 0 bases and 8 bases, with 22 bases remaining between them. The V gene's germline CDR1 is DFQATT and CDR2 SNEGSKA (reference sequence). The DNA of the CDR3 is TGCAGTGCTAGAGATGCACGTACAGGGAACCTCGACGGCTACACCTTC. Its protein product is CSARDARTGNLDGYTF.

Ten or more counts support this clonotype. CDR3 region: CSASTTGASTDTQYF. In DNA form, the CDR3 reads TGCAGTGCTAGCACGACAGGGGCTAGCACAGATACGCAGTATTTT. The rearrangement uses TRBV20-1 and TRBJ2-3; the match to TRBD1 covers 8 bases. The germline V gene has CDR1 DFQATT and CDR2 SNEGSKA (reference sequence). The junction had 5 bases not matched to a gene; V was cut back by 3 bases and J by 0 bases. CDR3 length: 15 amino acids.

This clonotype was observed many times. The V gene is TRBV10-3, the J gene TRBJ2-2; 10 bases map to TRBD1. Looked up from germline, CDR1 is ENHRY and CDR2 is SYGVKD. The J segment lost 7 bases and the V segment lost 8 bases, leaving 7 bases of the junction unmatched. This CDR3 contains 14 residues. CDR3 amino acids: CAISGTGDGGELFF. The CDR3, as DNA: TGTGCCATCTCCGGGACAGGGGACGGCGGGGAGCTGTTTTTT.

In its sample, this clonotype was seen many times. V usage is TRBV7-9 and J usage is TRBJ1-4; the match to TRBD1 covers 7 bases. V was clipped by 5 bases and J by 7 bases; unmatched bases: 10. Looked up from germline, CDR1 is SEHNR and CDR2 is FQNEAQ (reference sequence). The CDR3 loop spans 15 amino acids. The CDR3 DNA follows: TGTGCCAGCAGCACTCGACAGGGCGGAGGTGAAAAACTGTTTTTT. This gives the protein CASSTRQGGGEKLFF.

This clonotype occurred many times. The chain recombines TRBV5-6 with TRBJ1-1; D call uncertain. Trimming took 0 bases from V and 2 from J, leaving 11 bases between them. The CDR3 covers 15 residues. Germline V CDR1 and CDR2: SGHDT, YYEEEE. CDR3 DNA sequence: TGTGCCAGCAGCTTGGGCCGCAGCCCTAACACTGAAGCTTTCTTT. Translation: CASSLGRSPNTEAFF.

This clonotype has ten or more counts. The J gene is TRBJ2-7, the V gene TRBV5-5; D tentatively fits TRBD1 or TRBD2 (5 bases each). Trimming removed 4 bases at V and 3 bases at J, with 14 bases between. Germline assignment: CDR1 SGHKS and CDR2 YYEKEE (reference sequence). The CDR3 is 14 amino acids. CDR3 protein: CASSTGTDFYEQYF. The CDR3 nucleotides read TGTGCCAGCAGCACCGGGACGGACTTCTACGAGCAGTACTTC.

This clonotype was counted ten times or more. This chain joins TRBV5-1 and TRBJ2-7, with D perhaps matching TRBD1 (5 bases). V was pared by 3 bases and J by 5 bases, with 15 bases between. Germline CDR1 and CDR2: SGHRS and YFSETQ. CDR3 length: 14 amino acids. CDR3 in DNA: TGCGCCAGCAGCTACGGGCAGGGTGGACACGAGCAGTACTTC. Protein: CASSYGQGGHEQYF.

In its sample, this clonotype was seen many times. This rearrangement joins TRBV5-1 to TRBJ2-7, with D perhaps matching TRBD2 (6 bases). V shed 4 bases and J shed 1 base, with 12 bases lying between them. Germline CDR1 is SGHRS and CDR2 is YFSETQ. The CDR3 spans 14 residues. CDR3 amino acids: CASSEEGRSYEQYF. CDR3 in DNA: TGCGCCAGCAGCGAAGAGGGGAGGTCCTACGAGCAGTACTTC.

This clonotype was recorded many times. The chain has TRBV12-3 or TRBV12-4 and TRBJ2-7, with TRBD2 identical over 8 bases. V lost 6 bases to trimming and J lost 2 bases; unmatched junction nucleotides: 9. The CDR3 length is 15 residues. The CDR3 DNA follows: TGTGCCAGCAGCCCGGGAGGGGGGCAGGCCTACGAGCAGTACTTC. It codes for CASSPGGGQAYEQYF.

This clonotype was counted at least ten times. The chain joins TRBV20-1 to TRBJ1-5; no clear D. The V end was cut by 5 bases, the J end by 0 bases, with 11 bases between. The CDR3 is made up of 14 amino acids. Germline V gives CDR1 DFQATT, CDR2 SNEGSKA (reference sequence). CDR3 sequence (DNA): TGCAGTGCTGTTGGGAGCCATAGCAATCAGCCCCAGCATTTT. This encodes CSAVGSHSNQPQHF.

Ten or more counts support this clonotype. This sequence joins TRBV20-1 and TRBJ2-1; 7 bases map to TRBD2. The germline gives CDR1 DFQATT, CDR2 SNEGSKA (reference sequence). The ends lost 0 bases at V and 0 bases at J; junction bases unmatched: 8. The CDR3 sequence is 17 residues long. The CDR3: CSARDPSGDHSYNEQFF. The CDR3 nucleotides are TGCAGTGCTAGAGATCCCAGCGGGGACCACTCCTACAATGAGCAGTTCTTC.

This clonotype showed up many times. V usage is TRBV6-5 and J usage is TRBJ2-7, with no clear D. V lost 2 bases and J 3 bases, leaving 11 bases between the germline ends. Germline V CDR1 and CDR2: MNHEY, SVGAGI. This CDR3 region has 14 residues. CDR3: CASSYRVWGYEQYF. The CDR3 DNA reads TGTGCCAGCAGTTACCGGGTTTGGGGCTACGAGCAGTACTTC.

The CDR3: CSDKSRNTGELFF. CDR3 DNA: TGCAGTGACAAATCTAGGAACACCGGGGAGCTGTTTTTT. This chain links TRBV20-1 with TRBJ2-2; D unresolved. The CDR3 totals 13 residues. Germline V lookup: CDR1 DFQATT, CDR2 SNEGSKA (reference sequence). Trimming took off 7 bases at V and 1 base at J, with 10 bases between the two ends.

The chain couples TRBV5-1 to TRBJ2-3, with D possibly being TRBD1 or TRBD2 (6 bases each). Germline V gene sequence: CDR1 SGHRS, CDR2 YFSETQ. Between the trimmed V and J ends, which lost 0 bases and 1 base, there was a span of 12 bases. The CDR3 spans 16 residues. The CDR3 sequence: CASSLEGGPGTDTQYF. The CDR3 nucleotides read TGCGCCAGCAGCTTGGAGGGGGGACCTGGCACAGATACGCAGTATTTT.